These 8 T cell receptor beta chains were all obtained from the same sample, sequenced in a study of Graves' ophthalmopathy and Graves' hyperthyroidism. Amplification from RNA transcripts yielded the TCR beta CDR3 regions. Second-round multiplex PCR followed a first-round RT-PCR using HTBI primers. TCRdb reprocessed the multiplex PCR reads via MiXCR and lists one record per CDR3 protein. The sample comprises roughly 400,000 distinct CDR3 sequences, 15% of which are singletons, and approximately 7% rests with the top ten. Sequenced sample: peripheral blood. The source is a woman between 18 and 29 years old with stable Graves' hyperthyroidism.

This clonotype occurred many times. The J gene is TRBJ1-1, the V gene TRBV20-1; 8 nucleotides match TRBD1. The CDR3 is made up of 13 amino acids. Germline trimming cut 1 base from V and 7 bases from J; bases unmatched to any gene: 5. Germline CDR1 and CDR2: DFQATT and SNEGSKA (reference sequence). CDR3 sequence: CSARGWTGFEAFF. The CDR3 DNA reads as TGCAGTGCTAGAGGGTGGACAGGGTTTGAAGCTTTCTTT.

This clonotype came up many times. In DNA, the CDR3 is TGCGCCAGCAGCCCCGGGACTAGCGGGGCCTTCTACGAGCAGTACTTC. This codes for CASSPGTSGAFYEQYF. This sequence joins TRBV5-1 and TRBJ2-7; 13 nucleotides line up with TRBD2. With V trimmed by 4 bases and J by 3 bases, 7 bases remained unmatched. In germline, CDR1 is SGHRS, CDR2 YFSETQ. The CDR3 spans 16 residues.

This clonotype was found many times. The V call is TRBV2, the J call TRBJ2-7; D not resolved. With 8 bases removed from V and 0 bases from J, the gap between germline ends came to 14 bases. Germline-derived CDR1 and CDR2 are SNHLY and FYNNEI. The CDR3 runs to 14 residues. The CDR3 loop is CASDSRSSSYEQYF. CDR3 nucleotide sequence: TGTGCCAGCGATAGCAGGTCCTCCTCCTACGAGCAGTACTTC.

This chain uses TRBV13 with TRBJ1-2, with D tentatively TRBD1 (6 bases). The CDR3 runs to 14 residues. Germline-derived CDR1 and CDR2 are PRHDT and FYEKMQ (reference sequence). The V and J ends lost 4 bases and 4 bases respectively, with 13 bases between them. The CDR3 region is CASSYRDTTYGYTF. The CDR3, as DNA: TGTGCCAGCAGCTACCGGGACACCACCTATGGCTACACCTTC.

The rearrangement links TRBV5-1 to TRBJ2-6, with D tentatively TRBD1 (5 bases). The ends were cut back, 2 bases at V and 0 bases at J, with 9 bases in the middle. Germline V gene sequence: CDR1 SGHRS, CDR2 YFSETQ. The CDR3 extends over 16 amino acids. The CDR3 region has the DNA TGCGCCAGCAGCTTCGTTGGGGCCTCTGGGGCCAACGTCCTGACTTTC. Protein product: CASSFVGASGANVLTF. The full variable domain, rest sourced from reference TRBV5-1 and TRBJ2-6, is KAGVTQTPRYLIKTRGQQVTLSCSPISGHRSVSWYQQTPGQGLQFLFEYFSETQRNKGNFPGRFSGRQFSNSRSEMNVSTLELGDSALYLCASSFVGASGANVLTFGAGSRLTVL.

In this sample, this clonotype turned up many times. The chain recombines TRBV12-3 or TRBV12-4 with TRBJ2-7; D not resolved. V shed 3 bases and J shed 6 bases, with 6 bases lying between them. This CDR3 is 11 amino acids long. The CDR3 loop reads CASSLHGEQYF. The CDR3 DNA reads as TGTGCCAGCAGTTTGCACGGCGAGCAGTACTTC.

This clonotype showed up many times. The CDR3 is CSAKGGQFQETQYF. CDR3 nucleotide sequence: TGCAGTGCTAAGGGGGGACAGTTTCAAGAGACCCAGTACTTC. The chain links TRBV20-1 to TRBJ2-5; perhaps TRBD1 as D (7 bases). Trimming left V 4 bases short and J 2 bases short, with 14 bases between. Germline V lookup: CDR1 DFQATT, CDR2 SNEGSKA (reference sequence). The CDR3 sequence is 14 residues long.

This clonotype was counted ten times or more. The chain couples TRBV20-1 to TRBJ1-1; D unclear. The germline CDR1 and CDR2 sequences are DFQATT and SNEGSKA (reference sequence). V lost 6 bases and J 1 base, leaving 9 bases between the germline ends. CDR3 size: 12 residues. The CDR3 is CSAARTNTEAFF. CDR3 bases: TGCAGTGCCGCCAGAACGAACACTGAAGCTTTCTTT.